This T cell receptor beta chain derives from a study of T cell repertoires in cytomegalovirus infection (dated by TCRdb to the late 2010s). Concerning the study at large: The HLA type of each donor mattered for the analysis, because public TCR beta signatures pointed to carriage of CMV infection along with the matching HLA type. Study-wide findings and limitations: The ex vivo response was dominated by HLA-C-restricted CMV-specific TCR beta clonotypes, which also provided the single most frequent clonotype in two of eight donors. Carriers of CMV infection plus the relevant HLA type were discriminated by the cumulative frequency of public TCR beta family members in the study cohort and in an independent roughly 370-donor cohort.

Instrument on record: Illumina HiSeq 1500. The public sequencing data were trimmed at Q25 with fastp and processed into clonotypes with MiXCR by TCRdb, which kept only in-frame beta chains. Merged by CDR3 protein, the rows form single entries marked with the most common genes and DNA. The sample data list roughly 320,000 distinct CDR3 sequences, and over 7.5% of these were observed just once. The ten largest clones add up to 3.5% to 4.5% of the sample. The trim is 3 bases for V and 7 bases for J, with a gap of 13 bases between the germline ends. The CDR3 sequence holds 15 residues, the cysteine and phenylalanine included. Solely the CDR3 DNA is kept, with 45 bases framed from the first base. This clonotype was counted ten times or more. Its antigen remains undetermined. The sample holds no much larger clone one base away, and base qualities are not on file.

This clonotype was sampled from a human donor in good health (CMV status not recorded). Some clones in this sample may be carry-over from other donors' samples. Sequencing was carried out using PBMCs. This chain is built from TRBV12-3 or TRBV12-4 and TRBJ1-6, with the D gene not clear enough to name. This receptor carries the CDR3 CASSFSAGVNSPLHF. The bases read TGTGCCAGCAGTTTTTCAGCTGGGGTAAATTCACCCCTCCACTTT.